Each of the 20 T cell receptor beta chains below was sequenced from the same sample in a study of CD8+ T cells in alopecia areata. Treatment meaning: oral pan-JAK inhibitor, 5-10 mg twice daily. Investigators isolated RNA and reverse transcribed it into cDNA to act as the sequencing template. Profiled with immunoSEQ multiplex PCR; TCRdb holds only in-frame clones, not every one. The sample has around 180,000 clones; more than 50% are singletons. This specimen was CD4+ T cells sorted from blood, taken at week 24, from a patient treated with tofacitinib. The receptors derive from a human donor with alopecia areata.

CDR3 DNA sequence: TGTGCCAGCAGACCGGGGACTACGGACTACGAGCAGTACTTC. Its protein is CASRPGTTDYEQYF. The chain couples TRBV7-2 to TRBJ2-7, with TRBD2 matching 7 bases. Germline-derived CDR1 and CDR2 are SGHTA and FQGNSA. The CDR3 sequence is 14 residues long. V gave up 6 bases and J gave up 3 bases; unmatched junction bases: 8.

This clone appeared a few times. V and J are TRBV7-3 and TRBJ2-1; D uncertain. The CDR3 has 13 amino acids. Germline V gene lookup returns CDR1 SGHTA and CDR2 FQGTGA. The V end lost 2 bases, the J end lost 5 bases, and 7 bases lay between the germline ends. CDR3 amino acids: CASSLGVDNEQFF. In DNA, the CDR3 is TGTGCCAGCAGCTTAGGAGTCGACAATGAGCAGTTCTTC.

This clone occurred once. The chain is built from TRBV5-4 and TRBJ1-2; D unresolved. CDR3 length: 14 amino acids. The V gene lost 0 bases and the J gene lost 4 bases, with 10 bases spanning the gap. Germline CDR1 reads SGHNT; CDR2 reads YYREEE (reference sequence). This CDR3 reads CASSLARAAYGYTF. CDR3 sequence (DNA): TGTGCCAGCAGCTTGGCCCGGGCAGCCTATGGCTACACCTTC. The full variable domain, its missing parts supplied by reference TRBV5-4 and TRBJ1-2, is ETGVTQSPTHLIKTRGQQVTLRCSSQSGHNTVSWYQQALGQGPQFIFQYYREEENGRGNFPPRFSGLQFPNYSSELNVNALELDDSALYLCASSLARAAYGYTFGSGTRLTVV.

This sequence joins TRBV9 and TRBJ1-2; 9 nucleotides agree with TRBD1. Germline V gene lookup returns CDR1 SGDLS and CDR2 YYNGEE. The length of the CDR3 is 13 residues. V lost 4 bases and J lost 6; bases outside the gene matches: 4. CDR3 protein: CASSPRQGDGYTF. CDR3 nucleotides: TGTGCCAGCAGCCCGAGACAGGGGGATGGCTACACCTTC. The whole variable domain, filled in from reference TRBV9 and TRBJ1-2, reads DSGVTQTPKHLITATGQRVTLRCSPRSGDLSVYWYQQSLDQGLQFLIQYYNGEERAKGNILERFSAQQFPDLHSELNLSSLELGDSALYFCASSPRQGDGYTFGSGTRLTVV.

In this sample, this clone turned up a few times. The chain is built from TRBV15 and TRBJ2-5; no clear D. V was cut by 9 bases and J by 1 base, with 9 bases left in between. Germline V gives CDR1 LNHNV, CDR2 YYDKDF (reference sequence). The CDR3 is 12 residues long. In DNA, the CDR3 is TGTGCCACGTCAGGTTTCCAAGAGACCCAGTACTTC. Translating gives CATSGFQETQYF.

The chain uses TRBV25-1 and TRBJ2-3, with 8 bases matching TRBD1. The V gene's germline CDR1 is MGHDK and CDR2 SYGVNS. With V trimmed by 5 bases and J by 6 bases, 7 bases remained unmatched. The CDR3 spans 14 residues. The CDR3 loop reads CASSMTGVRDTQYF. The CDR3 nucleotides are TGTGCCAGCAGTATGACAGGGGTTAGGGATACGCAGTATTTT. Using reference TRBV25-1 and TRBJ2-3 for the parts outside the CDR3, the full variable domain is EADIYQTPRYLVIGTGKKITLECSQTMGHDKMYWYQQDPGMELHLIHYSYGVNSTEKGDLSSESTVSRIRTEHFPLTLESARPSHTSQYLCASSMTGVRDTQYFGPGTRLTVL.

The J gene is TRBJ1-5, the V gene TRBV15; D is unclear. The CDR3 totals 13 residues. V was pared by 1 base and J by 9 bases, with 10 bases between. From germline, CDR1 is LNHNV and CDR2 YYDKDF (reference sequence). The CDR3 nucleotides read TGTGCCACCAGCAGAGCGGGAGCGATGCCCCAGCATTTT. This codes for CATSRAGAMPQHF. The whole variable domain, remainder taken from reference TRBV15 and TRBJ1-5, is DAMVIQNPRYQVTQFGKPVTLSCSQTLNHNVMYWYQQKSSQAPKLLFHYYDKDFNNEADTPDNFQSRRPNTSFCFLDIRSPGLGDTAMYLCATSRAGAMPQHFGDGTRLSIL.

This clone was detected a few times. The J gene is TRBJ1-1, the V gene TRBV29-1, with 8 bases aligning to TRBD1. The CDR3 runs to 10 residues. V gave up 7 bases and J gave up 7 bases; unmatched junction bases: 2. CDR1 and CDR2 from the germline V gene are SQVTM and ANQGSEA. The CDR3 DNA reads TGCAGCGCCGGGACAGGTGAAGCTTTCTTT. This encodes CSAGTGEAFF. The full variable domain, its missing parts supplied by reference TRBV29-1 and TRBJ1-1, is SAVISQKPSRDICQRGTSLTIQCQVDSQVTMMFWYRQQPGQSLTLIATANQGSEATYESGFVIDKFPISRPNLTFSTLTVSNMSPEDSSIYLCSAGTGEAFFGQGTRLTVV.

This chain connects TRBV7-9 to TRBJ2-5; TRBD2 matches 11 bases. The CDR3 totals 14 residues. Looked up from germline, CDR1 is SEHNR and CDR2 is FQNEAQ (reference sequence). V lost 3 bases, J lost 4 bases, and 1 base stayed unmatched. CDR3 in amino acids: CASSFGLAGETQYF. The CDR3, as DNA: TGTGCCAGCAGCTTCGGACTAGCGGGAGAGACCCAGTACTTC.

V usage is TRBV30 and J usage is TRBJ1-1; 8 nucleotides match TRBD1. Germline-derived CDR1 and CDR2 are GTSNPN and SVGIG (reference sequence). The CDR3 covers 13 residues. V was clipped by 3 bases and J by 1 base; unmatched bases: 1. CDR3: CAWRQGANTEAFF. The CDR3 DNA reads TGTGCCTGGAGGCAGGGGGCGAACACTGAAGCTTTCTTT.

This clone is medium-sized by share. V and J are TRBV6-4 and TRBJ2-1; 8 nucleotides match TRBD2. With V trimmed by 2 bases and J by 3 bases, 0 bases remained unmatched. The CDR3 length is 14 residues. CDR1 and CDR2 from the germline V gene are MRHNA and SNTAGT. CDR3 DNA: TGTGCCAGCAGTGACGGGACTAGCTACAATGAGCAGTTCTTC. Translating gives CASSDGTSYNEQFF.

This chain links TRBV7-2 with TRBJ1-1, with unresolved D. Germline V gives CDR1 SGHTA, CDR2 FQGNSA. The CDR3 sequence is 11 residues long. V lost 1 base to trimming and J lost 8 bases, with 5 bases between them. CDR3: CASSLEGEAFF. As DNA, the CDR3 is TGTGCCAGCAGCTTAGAAGGGGAAGCTTTCTTT.

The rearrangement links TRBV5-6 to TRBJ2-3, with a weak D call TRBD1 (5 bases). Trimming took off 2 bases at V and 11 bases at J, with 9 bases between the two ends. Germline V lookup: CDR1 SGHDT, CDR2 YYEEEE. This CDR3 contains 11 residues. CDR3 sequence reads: CASSFDRGQYF. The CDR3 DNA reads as TGTGCCAGCAGCTTCGACAGAGGGCAGTATTTT.

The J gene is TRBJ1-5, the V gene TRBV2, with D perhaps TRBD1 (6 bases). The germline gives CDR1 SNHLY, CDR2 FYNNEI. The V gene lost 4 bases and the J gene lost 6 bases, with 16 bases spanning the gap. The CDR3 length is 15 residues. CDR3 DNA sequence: TGTGCCAGCAGTGTATCACAGGGAATTAGTCAGCCCCAGCATTTT. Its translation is CASSVSQGISQPQHF.

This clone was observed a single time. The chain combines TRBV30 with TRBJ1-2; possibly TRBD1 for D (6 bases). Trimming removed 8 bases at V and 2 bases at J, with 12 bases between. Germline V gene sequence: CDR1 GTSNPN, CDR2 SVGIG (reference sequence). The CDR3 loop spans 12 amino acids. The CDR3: CAGKDSNYGYTF. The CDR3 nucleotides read TGTGCCGGAAAGGACAGCAACTATGGCTACACCTTC.

The CDR3 DNA follows: TGTGCCAGCAGTGAGGTACCAGGACAGTCGAATCAGCCCCAGCATTTT. Protein product: CASSEVPGQSNQPQHF. The chain employs TRBV2 and TRBJ1-5; possibly TRBD1 for D (6 bases). The CDR3 contains 16 residues. The germline V gene has CDR1 SNHLY and CDR2 FYNNEI. Trimming stripped 3 bases from V and 4 bases from J, with 16 bases between.

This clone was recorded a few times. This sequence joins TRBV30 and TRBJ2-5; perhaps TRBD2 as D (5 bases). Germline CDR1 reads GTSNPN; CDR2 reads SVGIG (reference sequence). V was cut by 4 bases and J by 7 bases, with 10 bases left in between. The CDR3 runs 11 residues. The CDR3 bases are TGTGCCTGGACGGGAAGCGGGACCCAGTACTTC. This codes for CAWTGSGTQYF.

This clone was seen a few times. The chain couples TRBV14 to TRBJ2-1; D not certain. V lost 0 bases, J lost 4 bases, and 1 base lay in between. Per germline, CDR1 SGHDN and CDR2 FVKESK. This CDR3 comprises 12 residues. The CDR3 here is CASSQDYNEQFF. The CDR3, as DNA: TGTGCCAGCAGCCAAGATTACAATGAGCAGTTCTTC.

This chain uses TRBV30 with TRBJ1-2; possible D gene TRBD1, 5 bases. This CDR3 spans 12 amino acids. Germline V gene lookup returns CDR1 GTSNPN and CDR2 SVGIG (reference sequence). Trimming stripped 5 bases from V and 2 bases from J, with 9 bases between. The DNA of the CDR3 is TGTGCCTGGGGACACGCCAACTATGGCTACACCTTC. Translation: CAWGHANYGYTF.

CDR3 DNA: TGTGCCAGCAGCCAAGATTTCGGACAAGGGGGGATGCATTTCTTT. Its protein product is CASSQDFGQGGMHFF. The chain links TRBV4-2 to TRBJ1-1, with D possibly being TRBD1 (6 bases). The ends were cut back, 0 bases at V and 13 bases at J, with 21 bases in the middle. CDR3 size: 15 residues. Germline V lookup: CDR1 LGHNA, CDR2 YNFKEQ.